This is a list of T cell receptor beta chains from one sample in a study of CD8 T cells in ankylosing spondylitis. Each CDR3 protein gets one entry after TCRdb re-called the 5' RACE reads with MiXCR. The table lists just over 300,000 distinct CDR3 sequences, roughly 20% of them singletons. Sample: blood, either unsorted or a sorted T cell fraction (not recorded which). These receptor sequences come from a female donor with ankylosing spondylitis or in good health (not recorded which). CDR3s include the opening cysteine and the closing phenylalanine or tryptophan. D genes are given only for firm matches. For some rows the clone size is stated as once, few or many, or as a class when expanded; others skip it.

clone_size cdr3_length j_call d_call v_call cdr3_nt cdr3_aa
- 15 TRBJ2-1 - TRBV7-2 TGTGCCAGCAGCCCAGAACCCCGCTCCTACAATGAGCAGTTCTTC CASSPEPRSYNEQFF
few 15 TRBJ2-6 - TRBV5-5 TGTGCCAGCAGCCGCGGACCCTCCAGGGCCAACGTCCTGACTTTC CASSRGPSRANVLTF
- 17 TRBJ2-2 - TRBV12-3/TRBV12-4 TGTGCCAGCAGCCAACTAGGGGGGAGACAAAACACCGGGGAGCTGTTTTTT CASSQLGGRQNTGELFF
- 14 TRBJ2-3 - TRBV27 TGTGCCAGCAGTTTGAGTCACCACACAGATACGCAGTATTTT CASSLSHHTDTQYF
- 14 TRBJ2-5 - TRBV5-4 TGTGCCAGCAGCTTGGACCGAGTCCAAGAGACCCAGTACTTC CASSLDRVQETQYF
- 16 TRBJ2-1 TRBD2 TRBV6-2/TRBV6-3 TGTGCCAGCAGTTACTCGAGCGGGGCCACCTACAATGAGCAGTTCTTC CASSYSSGATYNEQFF
few 16 TRBJ2-6 - TRBV11-2 TGTGCCAGCAGCGTACGGTGGGCCTCTGGGGCCAACGTCCTGACTTTC CASSVRWASGANVLTF
- 15 TRBJ1-1 - TRBV16 TGTGCCAGCAGCAGCGACCGGGGCAGGGACACTGAAGCTTTCTTT CASSSDRGRDTEAFF
- 15 TRBJ2-5 - TRBV25-1 TGTGCCAGCAGTGCGGCCACAGGGTCATGGGAGACCCAGTACTTC CASSAATGSWETQYF
- 16 TRBJ2-1 TRBD2 TRBV11-3 TGTGCCAGCAGCTCCGGGGGGGGGCGGAGTGGCAATGAGCAGTTCTTC CASSSGGGRSGNEQFF
few 15 TRBJ1-4 - TRBV18 TGTGCCAGCTCACCAAGGGGGTCGGCTAATGAAAAACTGTTTTTT CASSPRGSANEKLFF
- 16 TRBJ2-5 TRBD2 TRBV3-1 TGTGCCAGCAGCCTACTAGCGGGAGAGATAAAAGAGACCCAGTACTTC CASSLLAGEIKETQYF
- 14 TRBJ1-6 TRBD1 TRBV20-1 TGCAGTGCTAGTCCCGGGACAGCAGATTCACCCCTCCACTTT CSASPGTADSPLHF
- 15 TRBJ1-4 - TRBV12-3/TRBV12-4 TGTGCCAGCAGCCCTACTAGGGGGGTAGAAGAAAAACTGTTTTTT CASSPTRGVEEKLFF
- 16 TRBJ2-1 TRBD2 TRBV7-2 TGTGCCAGCAGCCCCACCGGGACTAGCGGGATACAAGAGCAGTTCTTC CASSPTGTSGIQEQFF
few 13 TRBJ1-1 - TRBV25-1 TGTGCCAGCAAGGGGGACACGTACGCTGAAGCTTTCTTT CASKGDTYAEAFF
- 14 TRBJ2-2 TRBD2 TRBV7-7 TGTGCCAGTTCCCGGGCGCGGGAGCGGGGGGAGCTGTTTTTT CASSRARERGELFF
many 12 TRBJ2-7 TRBD1 TRBV29-1 TGCAGCGCTGGACAGGGAGTGGACGAGCAGTACTTC CSAGQGVDEQYF
few 17 TRBJ2-7 TRBD2 TRBV19 TGTGCCAGGGAAGCCCCTAGCGGGAGGAACGCTCGGGGCGAGCAGTACTTC CAREAPSGRNARGEQYF
few 12 TRBJ2-1 - TRBV20-1 TGCAGTGCTCCCCCTACCCAAAATGAGCAGTTCTTC CSAPPTQNEQFF
- 16 TRBJ2-7 TRBD2 TRBV13 TGTGCCAGCAGCACCCGGACTAGCGGGAGTTTGGTCGAGCAGTACTTC CASSTRTSGSLVEQYF
few 13 TRBJ2-3 - TRBV29-1 TGCAGCGTTGATCGCACGGGCACAGATACGCAGTATTTT CSVDRTGTDTQYF
- 13 TRBJ2-5 TRBD2 TRBV6-6 TGTGCCAGCAGCTGGGGGGGGGAGGAGACCCAGTACTTC CASSWGGEETQYF
few 11 TRBJ1-2 - TRBV12-3/TRBV12-4 TGTGCCAGCAGTTGGGGCTATGGCTACACCTTC CASSWGYGYTF
many 12 TRBJ2-7 TRBD1 TRBV29-1 TGCAGCGGTGGACAGGACTCCTACGAGCAGTACTTC CSGGQDSYEQYF
- 12 TRBJ2-7 TRBD2 TRBV20-1 TGCGGATCGGGGCTAGCGGAGTACGAGCAGTACTTC CGSGLAEYEQYF
few 14 TRBJ2-7 - TRBV7-2 TGTGCCAGCAGCTATTGGGACATCAACTACGAGCAGTACTTC CASSYWDINYEQYF
few 16 TRBJ2-1 TRBD2 TRBV7-2 TGTGCCAGCAGCCCTCCAGGGACTAGCGGGAGCAATGAGCAGTTCTTC CASSPPGTSGSNEQFF
- 13 TRBJ2-1 - TRBV6-4 TGTGCCAGCGGCACCAGACACACCGATGAGCAGTTCTTC CASGTRHTDEQFF
- 16 TRBJ1-5 - TRBV4-2 TGTGCCAGCAGCCCCCTGGCCGAGACAGTTAATCAGCCCCAGCATTTT CASSPLAETVNQPQHF
many 15 TRBJ2-1 - TRBV18 TGTGCCAGCTCACCACCTAGCGGCGCCTACAATGAGCAGTTCTTC CASSPPSGAYNEQFF
few 14 TRBJ2-5 - TRBV6-6 TGTGCCAGCAGTCCACTCCGGGTAGGCGAGACCCAGTACTTC CASSPLRVGETQYF
few 14 TRBJ1-5 TRBD1 TRBV5-5 TGTGCCAGCAGCCGCGGGACAGGGGTTCAGCCCCAGCATTTT CASSRGTGVQPQHF
- 12 TRBJ1-5 - TRBV24-1 TGTGCCACCGGGCGAGGGAGCCAGCCCCAGCATTTT CATGRGSQPQHF
- 14 TRBJ1-4 - TRBV27 TGTGCCAGGGCCCGGGCCTCGAAGGGTGAAAAACTGTTTTTT CARARASKGEKLFF
- 14 TRBJ2-5 TRBD1 TRBV10-3 TGTGCCATCAGAGGACAGGACGGGCTAGAGACCCAGTACTTC CAIRGQDGLETQYF
many 13 TRBJ2-1 - TRBV7-2 TGTGCCAGCAGCTTGGCCTTCCGGGACCCTCAGTTCTTC CASSLAFRDPQFF
many 17 TRBJ2-1 TRBD2 TRBV20-1 TGCAGTGCTAGAGACCCGACTAGCGGGAGGGCGGACAATGAGCAGTTCTTC CSARDPTSGRADNEQFF
many 14 TRBJ1-2 - TRBV10-3 TGTGCCATCACTCCCGACAGAGCCACCTATGGCTACACCTTC CAITPDRATYGYTF
many 17 TRBJ2-7 TRBD2 TRBV12-3/TRBV12-4 TGTGCCAGCAGCAGGGGATCTAGCGGGAGGGCCTCCTACGAGCAGTACTTC CASSRGSSGRASYEQYF
- 12 TRBJ2-7 - TRBV11-2 TGTGCCAGCAGCTTAGCGGTGGGGGAGCAGTACTTC CASSLAVGEQYF
- 14 TRBJ1-1 - TRBV27 TGTGCCAGCAGCCCCGGCCTCCCGGGCACTGAAGCTTTCTTT CASSPGLPGTEAFF